The TCR beta chain described here comes from a study of cytomegalovirus exposure and HLA in healthy donors. Primers for the PCR totalled 60 Vbeta and 13 Jbeta. Original methodology: As a later analysis found, there were 80 million to 90 million unique TCR beta chains, of which roughly 11 million were shared. The assay was immunoSEQ multiplex PCR, and TCRdb's table has in-frame clones only and misses some. V and J calls and clone size are given by that table; D and trimming were obtained from the DNA. Among about 110,000 clones listed, less than 85% were seen once. The CDR3 consists of 15 residues. Germline V CDR1 and CDR2: MGHRA, YSYEKL. Trimming stripped 1 base from V and 9 bases from J, with 18 bases between.

The V and J genes are TRBV4-1 and TRBJ2-5; possibly TRBD1 for D (5 bases). The TCR sequence derives from a man younger than 35 in good health and CMV-seronegative. Material: PBMCs. CDR3 region: CASSQGKGNKGAQYF. In DNA form, the CDR3 reads TGCGCCAGCAGCCAAGGGAAGGGTAACAAAGGGGCCCAGTACTTC.